What follows are 12 T cell receptor beta chains derived from one specimen sequenced in a study of metastatic and nonmetastatic thyroid tumors (dated by TCRdb to the early 2020s). None of the patients had been given any treatment before thyroid surgery. The receptor library was made with PCR. TCRdb records Illumina HiSeq 4000 as the sequencer. Using fastp at Q25 and MiXCR, TCRdb reprocessed the public reads and kept productive beta chains. For this sample the table gives over 50,000 clones, of which just under 30% were detected only once. The leading ten clones occupy approximately 15% of the sample. Sequencing used blood. These receptors were taken from a female donor with papillary thyroid cancer or a benign thyroid nodule (not recorded which). Some clones in this sample may be carry-over from other donors' samples.

This clone was counted many times. J is TRBJ2-5 and V is TRBV2; 7 positions match TRBD1. The J segment lost 1 base and the V segment lost 5 bases, leaving 4 bases of the junction unmatched. CDR1 SNHLY and CDR2 FYNNEI come from the germline V gene. This CDR3 spans 14 amino acids. CDR3: CASSFGQAQETQYF. In DNA form, the CDR3 reads TGTGCCAGCAGTTTCGGACAGGCCCAAGAGACCCAGTACTTC.

This chain joins TRBV5-7 and TRBJ1-2; maybe TRBD1 (6 bases). TRBV5-7 has ORF status, its function being uncertain. Trimming cost V 0 bases and J 0 bases, with 9 bases left between them. This CDR3 is built from 15 residues. CDR3 amino acids: CASSLGTAANYGYTF. The CDR3 DNA reads as TGTGCCAGCAGCTTGGGGACAGCAGCTAACTATGGCTACACCTTC.

The chain combines TRBV11-1 with TRBJ2-5; D possibly corresponds to TRBD2 (6 bases). Trimming removed 5 bases from V and 5 bases from J, with 12 bases in between. Germline CDR1 is SGHAT and CDR2 is FQDESV (reference sequence). This CDR3 contains 13 residues. The CDR3 nucleotides are TGTGCCAGCAGCCTAACTGGGAGGGAGACCCAGTACTTC. Its protein product is CASSLTGRETQYF. The variable domain in full, with the rest retrieved from reference TRBV11-1 and TRBJ2-5, is EAEVAQSPRYKITEKSQAVAFWCDPISGHATLYWYRQILGQGPELLVQFQDESVVDDSQLPKDRFSAERLKGVDSTLKIQPAELGDSAMYLCASSLTGRETQYFGPGTRLLVL.

This chain joins TRBV20-1 and TRBJ1-1; D may be TRBD1 (6 bases). This CDR3 spans 12 amino acids. Looked up from germline, CDR1 is DFQATT and CDR2 is SNEGSKA (reference sequence). V lost 6 bases to trimming and J lost 0 bases, with 8 bases between them. The DNA for the CDR3 is TGCAGTGCCAGGACAGTGAACACTGAAGCTTTCTTT. Translated: CSARTVNTEAFF.

The chain uses TRBV11-2 and TRBJ1-3; 8 nucleotides match TRBD1. This CDR3 is 16 amino acids long. The V gene end was trimmed by 5 bases and the J gene end by 0 bases; junction bases not matched to a gene: 6. Germline V gene sequence: CDR1 SGHAT, CDR2 FQNNGV. The CDR3 region has the DNA TGTGCCAGCAGCCAGGGACAGGTTAGCTCTGGAAACACCATATATTTT. Protein: CASSQGQVSSGNTIYF.

By share, this clone counts as medium-sized. The chain has TRBV2 and TRBJ2-7; TRBD1 aligns across 7 bases. This CDR3 is built from 15 residues. V dropped 7 bases and J dropped 3; count of bases not matched to a gene: 12. Per germline, CDR1 SNHLY and CDR2 FYNNEI. CDR3 sequence (DNA): TGTGCCAGCAACCCCCCGGGACAGAGACACTACGAGCAGTACTTC. It yields the protein CASNPPGQRHYEQYF.

The J gene is TRBJ2-3, the V gene TRBV5-1; 7 nucleotides align to TRBD1. The CDR3 contains 15 residues. Germline CDR1 SGHRS, CDR2 YFSETQ. V dropped 0 bases and J dropped 1; count of bases not matched to a gene: 2. The CDR3: CASSLGQGRTDTQYF. CDR3 in DNA: TGCGCCAGCAGCTTGGGACAGGGCCGCACAGATACGCAGTATTTT.

The rearrangement links TRBV6-1 to TRBJ1-1; D remains unclear. The CDR3 runs 14 residues. The V and J ends lost 1 base and 5 bases respectively, with 11 bases between them. Germline V gene lookup returns CDR1 MNHNS and CDR2 SASEGT. In nucleotides, the CDR3 is TGTGCCAGCAGTGAAGTGGCCAGCAGAACTGAAGCTTTCTTT. Protein product: CASSEVASRTEAFF.

This clone was seen at least ten times. The genes are TRBV19 and TRBJ2-3, with D tentatively TRBD2 (6 bases). The CDR3 spans 15 residues. Germline CDR1 LNHDA, CDR2 SQIVND (reference sequence). Trimming pared 7 bases from V and 0 bases from J, leaving 14 bases between. DNA for the CDR3: TGTGCCAGTAAAGAGCTAGCGACTAGCACAGATACGCAGTATTTT. It translates to CASKELATSTDTQYF.

V and J are TRBV27 and TRBJ2-7; D might be TRBD2 (5 bases). Trimming pared 3 bases from V and 6 bases from J, leaving 12 bases between. The length of the CDR3 is 13 residues. Germline CDR1 is MNHEY and CDR2 is SMNVEV (reference sequence). The CDR3, as DNA: TGTGCCAGCAGTTTTAATAGTCGGGGCGAGCAGTACTTC. Translating gives CASSFNSRGEQYF.

This clone was picked up a small number of times. The chain combines TRBV7-9 with TRBJ2-1, with D uncertain. Germline CDR1 reads SEHNR; CDR2 reads FQNEAQ (reference sequence). V dropped 5 bases and J dropped 7 bases, with 9 bases sitting between them. The CDR3 sequence is 12 residues long. The CDR3 DNA reads as TGTGCCAGCAGCATTTACCCGAATGAGCAGTTCTTC. It is translated as CASSIYPNEQFF.

The chain carries TRBV7-9 and TRBJ2-3; D is undetermined. The CDR3 spans 10 residues. CDR1 is SEHNR, CDR2 FQNEAQ, per germline (reference sequence). Trimming took off 5 bases at V and 4 bases at J, with 1 base between the two ends. CDR3 nucleotides: TGTGCCAGCAGCCCAGATACGCAGTATTTT. Its translation is CASSPDTQYF.